This T cell receptor (beta chain) is drawn from a study of HIV-infected patients and healthy controls. This clonotype occurred many times. The antigen remains unidentified. cDNA was made from 500 ng RNA using alpha and beta constant primers. Using multiplexing indices, alpha and beta chain libraries were generated apart by chain-specific third strand synthesis. MiXCR, run by TCRdb on the 5' RACE reads, gives a single entry per CDR3 protein. The table has 9,500 to 15,000 distinct CDR3 sequences, about 10% seen once; the top ten hold less than 25%. The study's findings and limits: Compared with controls, mean Gini indices were significantly raised in HIV-infected repertoires, possibly indicating oligoclonality.

All unsorted peripheral T cells were captured because whole blood was used without fractionation. This sequence originates from an adult with HIV infection. The donor label of this sample is uncertain. The sample in question was blood, obtained before antiretroviral therapy.

The CDR3 region is CSAREDRGSYGYTF. The DNA for the CDR3 is TGCAGTGCTAGAGAGGACAGGGGAAGCTATGGCTACACCTTC. The chain employs TRBV20-1 and TRBJ1-2; the match to TRBD1 covers 9 bases. The CDR3 contains 14 residues. CDR1 is DFQATT, CDR2 SNEGSKA, per germline (reference sequence). V dropped 0 bases and J dropped 4; count of bases not matched to a gene: 3.